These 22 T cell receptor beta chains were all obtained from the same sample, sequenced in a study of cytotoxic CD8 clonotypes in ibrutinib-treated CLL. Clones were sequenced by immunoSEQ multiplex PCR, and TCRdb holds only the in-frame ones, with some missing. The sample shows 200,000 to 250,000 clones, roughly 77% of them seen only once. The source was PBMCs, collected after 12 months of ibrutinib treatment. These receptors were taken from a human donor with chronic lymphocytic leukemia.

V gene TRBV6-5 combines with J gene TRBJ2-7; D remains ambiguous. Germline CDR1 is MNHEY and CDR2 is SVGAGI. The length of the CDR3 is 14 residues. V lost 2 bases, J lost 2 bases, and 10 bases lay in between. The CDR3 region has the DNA TGTGCCAGCAGTTACGAATCATGGGCCTACGAGCAGTACTTC. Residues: CASSYESWAYEQYF.

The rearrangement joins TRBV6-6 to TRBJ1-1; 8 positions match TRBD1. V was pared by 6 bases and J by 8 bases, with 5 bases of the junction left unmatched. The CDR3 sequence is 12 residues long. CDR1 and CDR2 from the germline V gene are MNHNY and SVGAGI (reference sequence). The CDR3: CASSQYRGEAFF. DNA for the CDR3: TGTGCCAGCAGCCAATACAGGGGGGAAGCTTTCTTT.

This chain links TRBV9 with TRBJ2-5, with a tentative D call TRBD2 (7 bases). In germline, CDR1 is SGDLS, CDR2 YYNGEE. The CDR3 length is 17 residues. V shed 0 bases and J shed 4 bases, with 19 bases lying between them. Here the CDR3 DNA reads TGTGCCAGCAGCGTAGGAACAGGAGGGGGGGCCAGAGAGACCCAGTACTTC. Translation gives CASSVGTGGGARETQYF. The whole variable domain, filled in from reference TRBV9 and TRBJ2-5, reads DSGVTQTPKHLITATGQRVTLRCSPRSGDLSVYWYQQSLDQGLQFLIQYYNGEERAKGNILERFSAQQFPDLHSELNLSSLELGDSALYFCASSVGTGGGARETQYFGPGTRLLVL.

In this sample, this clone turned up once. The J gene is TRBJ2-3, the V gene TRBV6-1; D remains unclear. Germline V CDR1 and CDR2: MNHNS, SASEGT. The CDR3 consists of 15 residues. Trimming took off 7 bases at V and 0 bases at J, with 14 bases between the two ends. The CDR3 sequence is CASTRRHYSTDTQYF. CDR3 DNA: TGTGCCAGCACTCGACGACACTATAGCACAGATACGCAGTATTTT.

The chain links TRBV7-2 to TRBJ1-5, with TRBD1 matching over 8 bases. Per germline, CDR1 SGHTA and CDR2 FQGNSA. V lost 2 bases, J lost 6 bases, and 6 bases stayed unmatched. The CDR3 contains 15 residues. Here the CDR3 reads CASSLTGGVGQPQHF. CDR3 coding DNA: TGTGCCAGCAGCTTAACAGGGGGTGTGGGTCAGCCCCAGCATTTT.

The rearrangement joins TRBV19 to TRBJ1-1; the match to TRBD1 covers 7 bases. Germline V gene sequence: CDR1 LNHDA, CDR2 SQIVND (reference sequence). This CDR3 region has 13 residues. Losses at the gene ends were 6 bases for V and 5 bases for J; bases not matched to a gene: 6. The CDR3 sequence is CASRQGFSTEAFF. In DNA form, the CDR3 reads TGTGCCAGTAGACAGGGGTTTTCTACTGAAGCTTTCTTT. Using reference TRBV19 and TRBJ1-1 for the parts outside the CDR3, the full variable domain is DGGITQSPKYLFRKEGQNVTLSCEQNLNHDAMYWYRQDPGQGLRLIYYSQIVNDFQKGDIAEGYSVSREKKESFPLTVTSAQKNPTAFYLCASRQGFSTEAFFGQGTRLTVV.

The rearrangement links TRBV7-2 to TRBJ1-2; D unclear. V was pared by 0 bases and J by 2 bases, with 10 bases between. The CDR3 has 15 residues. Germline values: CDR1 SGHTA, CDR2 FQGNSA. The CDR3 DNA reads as TGTGCCAGCAGCTTAGCCCCCAGTTCAAACTATGGCTACACCTTC. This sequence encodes CASSLAPSSNYGYTF.

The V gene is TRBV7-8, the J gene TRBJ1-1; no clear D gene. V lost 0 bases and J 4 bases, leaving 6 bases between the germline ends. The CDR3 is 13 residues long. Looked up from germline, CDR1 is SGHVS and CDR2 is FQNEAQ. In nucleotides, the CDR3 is TGTGCCAGCAGCTTAGCAGGGATCACTGAAGCTTTCTTT. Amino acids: CASSLAGITEAFF.

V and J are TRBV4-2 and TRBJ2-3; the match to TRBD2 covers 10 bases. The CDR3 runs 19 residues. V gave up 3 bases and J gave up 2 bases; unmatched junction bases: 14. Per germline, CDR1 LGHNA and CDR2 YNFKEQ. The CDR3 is CASSHDQLVSGGLTDTQYF. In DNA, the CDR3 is TGTGCCAGCAGCCATGATCAGCTCGTTAGCGGGGGGCTCACAGATACGCAGTATTTT.

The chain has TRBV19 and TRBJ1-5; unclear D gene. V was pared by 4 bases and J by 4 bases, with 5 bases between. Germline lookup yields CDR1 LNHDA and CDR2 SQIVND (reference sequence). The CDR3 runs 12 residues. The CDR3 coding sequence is TGTGCCAGTAGTAGGCAAAATCAGCCCCAGCATTTT. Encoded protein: CASSRQNQPQHF. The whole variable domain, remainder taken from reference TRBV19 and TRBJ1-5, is DGGITQSPKYLFRKEGQNVTLSCEQNLNHDAMYWYRQDPGQGLRLIYYSQIVNDFQKGDIAEGYSVSREKKESFPLTVTSAQKNPTAFYLCASSRQNQPQHFGDGTRLSIL.

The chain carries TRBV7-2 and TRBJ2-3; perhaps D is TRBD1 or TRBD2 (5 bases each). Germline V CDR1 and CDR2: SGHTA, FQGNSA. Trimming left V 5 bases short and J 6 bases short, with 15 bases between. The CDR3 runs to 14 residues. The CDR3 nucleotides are TGTGCCAGCAGCACCGGGGCGGTCCGGGATACGCAGTATTTT. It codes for CASSTGAVRDTQYF.

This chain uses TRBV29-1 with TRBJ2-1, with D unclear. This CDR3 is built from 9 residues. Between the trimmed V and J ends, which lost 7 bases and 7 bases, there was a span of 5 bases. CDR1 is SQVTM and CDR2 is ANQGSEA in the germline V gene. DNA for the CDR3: TGCAGCGCCGAGAATGAGCAGTTCTTC. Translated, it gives CSAENEQFF.

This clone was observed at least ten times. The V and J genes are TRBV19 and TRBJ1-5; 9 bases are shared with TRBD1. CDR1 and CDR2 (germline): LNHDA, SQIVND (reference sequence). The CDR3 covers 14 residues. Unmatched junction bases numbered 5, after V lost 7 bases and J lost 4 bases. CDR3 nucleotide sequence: TGTGCCAGTAACGACAGGGGGGAAAATCAGCCCCAGCATTTT. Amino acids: CASNDRGENQPQHF.

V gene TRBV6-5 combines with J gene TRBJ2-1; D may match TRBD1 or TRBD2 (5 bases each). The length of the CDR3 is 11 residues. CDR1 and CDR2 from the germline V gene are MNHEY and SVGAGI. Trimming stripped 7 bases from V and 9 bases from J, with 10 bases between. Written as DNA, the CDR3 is TGTGCCAGCAACGGGGCATTTGAGCAGTTCTTC. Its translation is CASNGAFEQFF.

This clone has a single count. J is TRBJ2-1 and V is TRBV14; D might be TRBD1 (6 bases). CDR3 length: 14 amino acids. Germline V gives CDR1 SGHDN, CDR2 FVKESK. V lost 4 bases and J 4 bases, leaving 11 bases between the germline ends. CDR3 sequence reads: CASSRDIGYNEQFF. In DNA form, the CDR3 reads TGTGCCAGCAGCCGGGACATCGGTTACAATGAGCAGTTCTTC.

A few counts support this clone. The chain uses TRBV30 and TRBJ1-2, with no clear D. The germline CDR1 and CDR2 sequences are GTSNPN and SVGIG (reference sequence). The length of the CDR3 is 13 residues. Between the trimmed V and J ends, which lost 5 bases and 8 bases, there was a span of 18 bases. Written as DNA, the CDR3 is TGTGCCTGGGACCCTCAACCGATGGGGGGCTACACCTTC. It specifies CAWDPQPMGGYTF. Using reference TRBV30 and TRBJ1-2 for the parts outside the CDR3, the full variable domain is SQTIHQWPATLVQPVGSPLSLECTVEGTSNPNLYWYRQAAGRGLQLLFYSVGIGQISSEVPQNLSASRPQDRQFILSSKKLLLSDSGFYLCAWDPQPMGGYTFGSGTRLTVV.

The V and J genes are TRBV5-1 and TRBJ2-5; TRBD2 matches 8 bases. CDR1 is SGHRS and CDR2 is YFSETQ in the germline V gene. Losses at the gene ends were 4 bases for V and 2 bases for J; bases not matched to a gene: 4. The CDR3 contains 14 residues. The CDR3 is CASSTRGGQETQYF. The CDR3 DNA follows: TGCGCCAGCAGCACCCGCGGGGGGCAAGAGACCCAGTACTTC.

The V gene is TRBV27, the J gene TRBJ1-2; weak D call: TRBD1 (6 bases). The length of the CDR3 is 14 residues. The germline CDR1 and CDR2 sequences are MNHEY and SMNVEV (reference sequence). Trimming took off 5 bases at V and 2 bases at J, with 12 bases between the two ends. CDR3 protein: CASSRAGENYGYTF. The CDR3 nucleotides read TGTGCCAGCAGTCGGGCAGGGGAAAACTATGGCTACACCTTC.

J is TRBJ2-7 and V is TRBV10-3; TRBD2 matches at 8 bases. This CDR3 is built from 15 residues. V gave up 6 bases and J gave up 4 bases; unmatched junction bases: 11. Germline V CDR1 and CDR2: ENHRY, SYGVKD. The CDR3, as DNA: TGTGCCATCAGGGGGCCGGGTAGCGGGAAGTACGAGCAGTACTTC. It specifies CAIRGPGSGKYEQYF.

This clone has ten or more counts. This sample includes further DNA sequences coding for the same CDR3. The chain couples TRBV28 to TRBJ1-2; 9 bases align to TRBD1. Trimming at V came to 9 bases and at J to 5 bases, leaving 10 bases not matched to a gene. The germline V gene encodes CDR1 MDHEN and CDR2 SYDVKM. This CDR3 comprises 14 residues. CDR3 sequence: CASRPDRGNYGYTF. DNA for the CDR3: TGTGCCAGTCGCCCGGACAGGGGTAATTATGGCTACACCTTC.

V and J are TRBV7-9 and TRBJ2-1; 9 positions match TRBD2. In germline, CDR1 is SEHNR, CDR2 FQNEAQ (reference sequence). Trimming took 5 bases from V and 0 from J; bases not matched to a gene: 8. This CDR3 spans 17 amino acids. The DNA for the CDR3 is TGTGCCAGCAGCCCTCTAGCGGGACACGCCTCCTACAATGAGCAGTTCTTC. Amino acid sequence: CASSPLAGHASYNEQFF.

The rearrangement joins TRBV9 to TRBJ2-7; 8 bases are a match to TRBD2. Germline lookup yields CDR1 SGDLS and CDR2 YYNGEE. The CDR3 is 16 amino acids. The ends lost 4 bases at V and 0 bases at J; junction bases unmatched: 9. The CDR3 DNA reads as TGTGCCAGCAGCCCCAGACTAGCGTCAAGCTCCTACGAGCAGTACTTC. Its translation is CASSPRLASSSYEQYF.